This is a list of T cell receptor beta chains from one sample in a study of a mutant IDH1 vaccine in newly diagnosed glioma. Profiled with immunoSEQ multiplex PCR; TCRdb holds only in-frame clones, not every one. This table holds about 54,000 clones, approximately 81% found once. Their recognized antigens are unknown. The sequencing used PBMCs, collected from a glioma patient whose treatment included an IDH1 peptide vaccine. Source of these receptors: a woman younger than 30 with glioma. The conserved cysteine and the conserved F or W are not part of the CDR3 here.

j_gene	len	v_gene	CDR3aa
TRBJ1-5	11	TRBV4-1	ASSSGFNQPQH
TRBJ2-7	10	TRBV19	ASRQGANEQY
TRBJ1-1	11	TRBV19	ASSPNTRTEAF
TRBJ2-2	14	TRBV7-2	ASSPRDRGSTGELF
TRBJ2-1	11	TRBV5-6	ASSAHRGLEQF
TRBJ1-2	12	TRBV6-1	ASVSGTGPYGYT
TRBJ2-3	9	TRBV4-1	ASSQRDTQY
TRBJ2-7	11	TRBV11-3	ASSARGGNEQY
TRBJ2-1	15	TRBV4-1	ASTQSTGTPPVHEQF
NA	12	TRBV4-1	ASSQDRVYYEQY
TRBJ2-3	11	TRBV9	ASSVVASDTQY
TRBJ2-7	13	TRBV7-8	ASSLRFPPPYEQY
TRBJ1-5	9	TRBV29-1	SVGGDQPQH
TRBJ1-2	11	TRBV6-5	ASSGPGVYGYT
TRBJ1-2	12	TRBV5-1	ASSLDGNNYGYT
TRBJ1-1	12	TRBV7-2	ASSRTGANTEAF
TRBJ2-1	14	TRBV27	ASSSTGPLSYNEQF
TRBJ2-3	12	TRBV6-5	ASRDPHSTDTQY
TRBJ1-5	13	TRBV4-1	ASSQTGTGNQPQH
TRBJ1-4	13	TRBV5-1	ASRGQTATNEKLF
TRBJ1-1	12	TRBV2	ASSATGGNTEAF
TRBJ2-7	12	TRBV5-1	ASSLGGTGMEQY
TRBJ1-1	11	TRBV27	ASSSRGGAEAF
TRBJ2-7	13	TRBV7-9	ASSLGPRAEDEQY
TRBJ1-2	12	TRBV30	AWTKKTGGNGYT
TRBJ2-7	10	TRBV12-5	ATGTESYEQY
TRBJ1-2	13	TRBV7-3	ASSLLRGGVGGYT
TRBJ1-4	13	TRBV7-9	ASSLGGGVGEKLF
TRBJ2-4	11	TRBV5-6	ASSLIAKNIQY
TRBJ2-7	12	TRBV4-1	ASSYPGQGYEQY
TRBJ2-5	11	TRBV4-1	ASSPGGRETQY
TRBJ1-1	11	TRBV5-1	ASSAGTGEEAF
TRBJ2-6	16	TRBV18	ASSPKTGLGSGANVLT
TRBJ2-5	13	TRBV14	ASSQSFRVRETQY
TRBJ1-2	16	TRBV18	ASSPDPGTGALNYGYT
TRBJ2-6	15	TRBV9	ASSAWKGSSGANVLT
TRBJ1-5	12	TRBV7-8	ASSGTATNQPQH
TRBJ1-5	13	TRBV27	ASSLSSQGSQPQH
TRBJ1-5	17	TRBV2	ASSEAPSAGISGNQPQH
TRBJ1-4	12	TRBV30	AWSVGTANEKLF
TRBJ2-5	13	TRBV4-3	ASSQDRGGLETQY
TRBJ1-2	13	TRBV27	ASSLSGRPYSGYT
TRBJ2-7	11	TRBV27	ASSRTSSYEQY
TRBJ1-2	13	TRBV6-1	ASSDRLGGRYGYT
TRBJ2-7	13	TRBV2	ASRGGLAGVYEQY
TRBJ1-1	13	TRBV11-3	ASSLGDRGDTEAF
TRBJ1-1	15	TRBV21-1	ASSSRTTSRGGTEAF